These 15 T cell receptor beta chains were all obtained from the same sample, sequenced in a study of response to subunit inactivated influenza vaccine (dated by TCRdb to 2016 to 2019). The library was prepared using RT-PCR. The sequencing machine was an Illumina HiSeq 2500. TCRdb's own reprocessing of the public reads used fastp at Q25 and MiXCR and kept productive beta chains. Every distinct CDR3 protein forms one entry, paired with its most common genes and DNA. This sample comprises 450,000 to 600,000 distinct CDR3 sequences, 7.2% of them detected only once. The ten most abundant clones make up around 14% of the sample. Specimen: PBMCs from blood, collected less than 30 months after vaccination. All receptors come from a man aged 45-69 years who received an inactivated influenza vaccine. Donor details come from another sample of the same person, matched by shared clones.

This clonotype was seen a handful of times. The rearrangement uses TRBV4-1 and TRBJ2-5, with D possibly being TRBD1 (6 bases). Germline V gives CDR1 MGHRA, CDR2 YSYEKL. The CDR3 covers 16 residues. Trimming pared 4 bases from V and 5 bases from J, leaving 20 bases between. The CDR3 nucleotides are TGCGCCAGCAGCCGATACACGGCAGGGGATTCGGAGACCCAGTACTTC. Translating it yields CASSRYTAGDSETQYF.

This rearrangement joins TRBV20-1 to TRBJ2-5, with D unresolved. The CDR3 covers 13 residues. Germline V gene data show CDR1 as DFQATT and CDR2 as SNEGSKA (reference sequence). The V end was cut by 3 bases, the J end by 3 bases, with 11 bases between. In nucleotides, the CDR3 is TGCAGTGCTAGGCACAGTTCCGAAGAGACCCAGTACTTC. This sequence encodes CSARHSSEETQYF.

The J gene is TRBJ2-1, the V gene TRBV7-2, with 10 bases identical to TRBD2. Losses at the gene ends were 3 bases for V and 6 bases for J; bases not matched to a gene: 8. The CDR3 runs 16 residues. Germline V gene data show CDR1 as SGHTA and CDR2 as FQGNSA. DNA of the CDR3: TGTGCCAGCAGCTTCGGTACTAGCGGGGCGATCAATGAGCAGTTCTTC. Translated: CASSFGTSGAINEQFF.

The chain has TRBV6-2 or TRBV6-3 and TRBJ2-7; TRBD2 agrees at 8 bases. CDR3 length: 16 residues. Germline assignment: CDR1 MNHEY and CDR2 SVGEGT. The junction had 13 bases not matched to a gene; V was cut back by 7 bases and J by 2 bases. CDR3 loop: CASTRIGTSVTYEQYF. The CDR3 DNA sequence: TGTGCCAGCACTCGGATTGGGACTAGTGTCACCTACGAGCAGTACTTC.

The chain is built from TRBV29-1 and TRBJ2-6; the D gene is possibly TRBD1 (5 bases). Germline assignment: CDR1 SQVTM and CDR2 ANQGSEA. The CDR3 is 13 amino acids. V was clipped by 4 bases and J by 3 bases, with 7 bases between them. The CDR3: CSVAGLGANVLTF. The CDR3 nucleotides read TGCAGCGTTGCAGGGCTTGGGGCCAACGTCCTGACTTTC.

This clonotype showed up many times. The chain employs TRBV11-2 and TRBJ1-3; D uncertain. V was trimmed by 5 bases and J by 4 bases, leaving 12 bases between them. The CDR3 has 14 residues. The V gene's germline CDR1 is SGHAT and CDR2 FQNNGV. The CDR3 region has the DNA TGTGCCAGCAGCCGGAGGGAGGCCGGAAACACCATATATTTT. Its protein is CASSRREAGNTIYF.

This clonotype was seen many times. The rearrangement joins TRBV20-1 to TRBJ1-5; maybe TRBD1 (5 bases). CDR1 is DFQATT and CDR2 is SNEGSKA in the germline V gene (reference sequence). The V end was cut by 5 bases, the J end by 11 bases, with 13 bases between. The CDR3 has 11 residues. CDR3 amino acids: CSAGAVEAQHF. CDR3 DNA sequence: TGCAGTGCTGGGGCGGTGGAAGCCCAGCATTTT.

The chain is built from TRBV20-1 and TRBJ2-1; unclear D gene. This CDR3 contains 15 residues. The ends were cut back, 2 bases at V and 2 bases at J, with 13 bases in the middle. Germline V lookup: CDR1 DFQATT, CDR2 SNEGSKA (reference sequence). The CDR3 loop reads CSARWATRTYNEQFF. Here the CDR3 DNA reads TGCAGTGCTAGATGGGCGACCCGTACCTACAATGAGCAGTTCTTC.

The chain recombines TRBV6-2 or TRBV6-3 with TRBJ2-1; no clear D. The V end lost 2 bases, the J end lost 9 bases, and 8 bases lay between the germline ends. Germline CDR1 reads MNHEY; CDR2 reads SVGEGT. The CDR3 has 12 residues. The CDR3: CASSYEFSEQFF. The CDR3 bases are TGTGCCAGCAGTTACGAGTTTTCTGAGCAGTTCTTC.

This chain links TRBV3-1 with TRBJ2-3; D remains ambiguous. V was cut by 4 bases and J by 4 bases, with 9 bases left in between. Germline values: CDR1 LGHDT, CDR2 YNNKEL (reference sequence). This CDR3 region has 13 residues. CDR3 bases: TGTGCCAGCAGCCTCCAATTCGCAGATACGCAGTATTTT. This gives the protein CASSLQFADTQYF.

Ten or more counts support this clonotype. The chain links TRBV6-5 to TRBJ1-6; possible D gene TRBD1, 6 bases. Germline CDR1 MNHEY, CDR2 SVGAGI. The ends were cut back, 2 bases at V and 8 bases at J, with 13 bases in the middle. The length of the CDR3 is 15 residues. The CDR3 spells CASSYQGRRDSPLHF. DNA of the CDR3: TGTGCCAGCAGTTACCAGGGGCGGCGAGATTCACCCCTCCACTTT.

Only a few counts were recorded for this clonotype. The chain is built from TRBV28 and TRBJ2-3, with TRBD2 matching over 8 bases. The CDR3 loop spans 15 amino acids. Looked up from germline, CDR1 is MDHEN and CDR2 is SYDVKM. V was pared by 7 bases and J by 2 bases, with 8 bases of the junction left unmatched. The CDR3 loop is CASKPGLEYTDTQYF. CDR3 nucleotide sequence: TGTGCCAGCAAACCGGGACTAGAATACACAGATACGCAGTATTTT. Supplemented by reference TRBV28 and TRBJ2-3, the full variable domain reads DVKVTQSSRYLVKRTGEKVFLECVQDMDHENMFWYRQDPGLGLRLIYFSYDVKMKEKGDIPEGYSVSREKKERFSLILESASTNQTSMYLCASKPGLEYTDTQYFGPGTRLTVL.

The J gene is TRBJ1-4, the V gene TRBV4-3; D might be TRBD1 (6 bases). The CDR3 is 15 amino acids. The V gene's germline CDR1 is LGHNA and CDR2 YSLEER. Trimming removed 3 bases from V and 7 bases from J, with 15 bases in between. This chain's CDR3 is CASSHVLGGAEKLFF. In DNA, the CDR3 is TGCGCCAGCAGCCACGTTCTTGGGGGCGCTGAAAAACTGTTTTTT.

The V and J genes are TRBV20-1 and TRBJ2-2; maybe TRBD2 (6 bases). CDR3 size: 14 residues. Germline CDR1 is DFQATT and CDR2 is SNEGSKA (reference sequence). V dropped 0 bases and J dropped 4 bases, with 9 bases sitting between them. CDR3 nucleotides: TGCAGTGCTAGAGATGGAGGGAGCACCGGGGAGCTGTTTTTT. Translation gives CSARDGGSTGELFF.

Many counts were recorded for this clonotype. The CDR3 reads CASSDTGLAGTGELFF. In DNA, the CDR3 is TGTGCCAGCAGCGACACCGGACTAGCGGGGACCGGGGAGCTGTTTTTT. This chain joins TRBV3-1 and TRBJ2-2; TRBD2 aligns across 12 bases. Germline V CDR1 and CDR2: LGHDT, YNNKEL (reference sequence). The J segment lost 5 bases and the V segment lost 5 bases, leaving 6 bases of the junction unmatched. This CDR3 is built from 16 residues.